This T cell receptor beta chain was recorded in a study of chemoradiotherapy in HPV16-positive cancers. Repeated repertoire sampling spanned the course of chemoradiotherapy. The V gene lost 5 bases and the J gene lost 8 bases, with 9 bases spanning the gap. This CDR3 has 10 residues. Germline CDR1 reads DFQATT; CDR2 reads SNEGSKA (reference sequence). A note on this clone: The antigen is undetermined.

Data came from immunoSEQ multiplex PCR; TCRdb stores just in-frame clones and leaves some out. This sample has around 16,000 clones, with around four fifths found just once. The study's findings and limits: HPV-specific T cells were functionally defined from only a couple of HPV16-positive patients. Candidate HPV-specific clones and E7-related TCR motifs grew in tumor during treatment.

Sampling was carried out from a patient who underwent chemoradiotherapy. This TCR derives from a human donor with HPV-associated anogenital cancer. V usage is TRBV20-1 and J usage is TRBJ1-2; no reliable D call. The CDR3 sequence is CSASLGGYTF. CDR3 DNA sequence: TGCAGTGCTTCTCTCGGGGGCTACACCTTC.